A single sample is the source of the 19 T cell receptor beta chains below, sequenced in a study of PD-1 blockade in classical Hodgkin lymphoma. Time point in this sample: cycle 4 day 1 (C4D1), after 6 weeks of nivolumab. No patient escaped relapse after autologous stem cell transplantation, and brentuximab vedotin exposure varied. This table comes from immunoSEQ multiplex PCR, and its TCRdb copy is limited to in-frame clones, with some not included. In the table there are tens of thousands of clones, around 81% of which are singletons. Here the sequenced sample was peripheral blood mononuclear cells (PBMCs), taken before the fourth cycle of nivolumab. Every receptor here comes from a human donor with classical Hodgkin lymphoma.

About this clone itself: The same CDR3 can be traced to other DNA sequences in this sample. The chain uses TRBV4-3 and TRBJ1-2; TRBD1 matches 7 bases. This CDR3 spans 13 amino acids. The V gene end was trimmed by 1 base and the J gene end by 7 bases; junction bases not matched to a gene: 3. Germline V gene sequence: CDR1 LGHNA, CDR2 YSLEER. CDR3 in amino acids: CASSQGQGGGYTF. In DNA, the CDR3 is TGCGCCAGCAGCCAAGGACAGGGTGGTGGCTACACCTTC.

The chain has TRBV7-6 and TRBJ2-1; D gene uncertain. CDR3 size: 12 residues. Per germline, CDR1 SGHVS and CDR2 FNYEAQ. V was clipped by 2 bases and J by 4 bases, with 3 bases between them. Written as DNA, the CDR3 is TGTGCCAGCAGCTTATATTACAATGAGCAGTTCTTC. It encodes CASSLYYNEQFF.

Only a few counts were recorded for this clone. This chain connects TRBV9 to TRBJ1-5; no clear D gene. Germline V lookup: CDR1 SGDLS, CDR2 YYNGEE. Trimming cost V 4 bases and J 4 bases, with 15 bases left between them. CDR3 size: 15 residues. CDR3 in amino acids: CASSPRLGENQPQHF. In DNA form, the CDR3 reads TGTGCCAGCAGCCCTCGACTCGGAGAAAATCAGCCCCAGCATTTT.

The chain carries TRBV29-1 and TRBJ2-1; 10 positions match TRBD2. CDR1 is SQVTM and CDR2 is ANQGSEA in the germline V gene. The V segment lost 4 bases and the J segment 7 bases; nucleotides outside the gene matches: 4. This CDR3 is built from 13 residues. The CDR3 DNA follows: TGCAGCGTTGGAACTAGCGGGAAGAATGAGCAGTTCTTC. It translates to CSVGTSGKNEQFF.

The rearrangement uses TRBV7-9 and TRBJ1-1; 9 positions agree with TRBD1. CDR3 length: 15 amino acids. Germline CDR1 is SEHNR and CDR2 is FQNEAQ (reference sequence). The ends lost 4 bases at V and 6 bases at J; junction bases unmatched: 9. In DNA form, the CDR3 reads TGTGCCAGCAGCTCCACCGGGACAGGGAGGCCTGAAGCTTTCTTT. It translates to CASSSTGTGRPEAFF.

The CDR3 loop is CASSLWNSGQETQYF. As DNA, the CDR3 is TGTGCCAGCAGTTTATGGAATTCAGGGCAAGAGACCCAGTACTTC. V gene TRBV28 combines with J gene TRBJ2-5; D might be TRBD1 (5 bases). The V end was cut by 0 bases, the J end by 2 bases, with 10 bases between. This CDR3 has 15 residues. In germline, CDR1 is MDHEN, CDR2 SYDVKM.

The chain links TRBV15 to TRBJ2-2, with a weak D call TRBD2 (6 bases). The V gene lost 1 base and the J gene lost 4 bases, with 13 bases spanning the gap. Germline CDR1 LNHNV, CDR2 YYDKDF (reference sequence). CDR3 length: 16 amino acids. The CDR3 region is CATSRGGVAGTGELFF. DNA for the CDR3: TGTGCCACCAGCAGAGGCGGGGTGGCGGGCACCGGGGAGCTGTTTTTT.

This clone was seen just once. The rearrangement joins TRBV20-1 to TRBJ2-1; TRBD2 is a possible D gene (6 bases). With 7 bases removed from V and 11 bases from J, the gap between germline ends came to 15 bases. CDR1 and CDR2 from the germline V gene are DFQATT and SNEGSKA (reference sequence). The CDR3 spans 11 residues. The CDR3 bases are TGCAGTGTTCTCGGGACTCCCAAGCAGTTCTTC. As protein: CSVLGTPKQFF.

This clone was counted only a few times. This chain uses TRBV4-3 with TRBJ1-2, with D unresolved. This CDR3 has 13 residues. V gave up 0 bases and J gave up 6 bases, with 8 bases separating them. Germline V CDR1 and CDR2: LGHNA, YSLEER. The CDR3 reads CASSQDPGNGYTF. For the CDR3, the DNA is TGCGCCAGCAGCCAAGATCCCGGGAATGGCTACACCTTC.

The V gene is TRBV9, the J gene TRBJ2-1; D remains ambiguous. Germline V gene lookup returns CDR1 SGDLS and CDR2 YYNGEE. The germline V and J ends were trimmed by 0 bases and 7 bases, with 11 bases remaining between them. The CDR3 covers 14 residues. The CDR3 bases are TGTGCCAGCAGCGTAGCTCGTTCGGGTAATGAGCAGTTCTTC. Residues: CASSVARSGNEQFF.

The rearrangement joins TRBV15 to TRBJ1-2; D remains unclear. Trimming cost V 0 bases and J 4 bases, with 6 bases left between them. CDR3 length: 13 residues. Germline V gene sequence: CDR1 LNHNV, CDR2 YYDKDF (reference sequence). CDR3 amino acids: CATSRESLYGYTF. Written as DNA, the CDR3 is TGTGCCACCAGCAGAGAGTCGCTCTATGGCTACACCTTC.

The chain joins TRBV27 to TRBJ1-5, with 8 bases lining up with TRBD1. V trimming: 6 bases; J trimming: 1 base; junction bases outside the gene matches: 5. The CDR3 contains 15 residues. Germline V gene lookup returns CDR1 MNHEY and CDR2 SMNVEV (reference sequence). CDR3 protein: CASRWDRSSNQPQHF. The CDR3 DNA follows: TGTGCCAGCAGATGGGACAGGTCGAGCAATCAGCCCCAGCATTTT.

This clone was counted a single time. V and J are TRBV6-6 and TRBJ1-1; D is possibly TRBD1 (5 bases). This CDR3 comprises 15 residues. Trimming removed 7 bases at V and 8 bases at J, with 23 bases between. CDR1 and CDR2 from the germline V gene are MNHNY and SVGAGI (reference sequence). CDR3 DNA: TGTGCCAGCACCGGGACCGGGAGTGTTCACGGGGAAGCTTTCTTT. Its protein product is CASTGTGSVHGEAFF.

This chain joins TRBV5-1 and TRBJ1-4, with no clear D. V dropped 4 bases and J dropped 0 bases, with 7 bases sitting between them. CDR3 length: 14 residues. From germline, CDR1 is SGHRS and CDR2 YFSETQ. DNA of the CDR3: TGCGCCAGCAGCATGGTTGCAACTAATGAAAAACTGTTTTTT. This gives the protein CASSMVATNEKLFF. Drawing the rest from reference TRBV5-1 and TRBJ1-4, the complete variable domain is KAGVTQTPRYLIKTRGQQVTLSCSPISGHRSVSWYQQTPGQGLQFLFEYFSETQRNKGNFPGRFSGRQFSNSRSEMNVSTLELGDSALYLCASSMVATNEKLFFGSGTQLSVL.

This clone was seen only once. V and J are TRBV7-9 and TRBJ2-2; D is uncertain. V shed 6 bases and J shed 4 bases, with 15 bases lying between them. The germline gives CDR1 SEHNR, CDR2 FQNEAQ (reference sequence). There are 15 residues in the CDR3. The CDR3 sequence is CASSPSERLTGELFF. CDR3 in DNA: TGTGCCAGCAGTCCCTCTGAGAGGCTCACCGGGGAGCTGTTTTTT.

This chain joins TRBV10-3 and TRBJ2-1, with TRBD2 matching 9 bases. Germline-derived CDR1 and CDR2 are ENHRY and SYGVKD. The CDR3 is 13 amino acids. V lost 6 bases to trimming and J lost 8 bases; unmatched junction nucleotides: 5. CDR3 residues: CAISGTSIHEQFF. For the CDR3, the DNA is TGTGCCATCAGCGGGACTAGCATCCATGAGCAGTTCTTC.

CDR3 in amino acids: CSARDLAEAFF. The CDR3 DNA sequence: TGCAGTGCTAGAGATCTAGCCGAAGCTTTCTTT. V gene TRBV20-1 combines with J gene TRBJ1-1; D remains unclear. The CDR3 has 11 amino acids. Looked up from germline, CDR1 is DFQATT and CDR2 is SNEGSKA (reference sequence). V lost 0 bases and J 8 bases, leaving 7 bases between the germline ends.

V gene TRBV2 combines with J gene TRBJ2-1; no firm D call. Germline lookup yields CDR1 SNHLY and CDR2 FYNNEI. This CDR3 spans 13 amino acids. Trimming left V 5 bases short and J 5 bases short, with 10 bases between. The CDR3: CASSFRQNNEQFF. CDR3 sequence (DNA): TGTGCCAGCAGTTTTCGGCAAAACAATGAGCAGTTCTTC.

This clone was detected a few times. The chain uses TRBV27 and TRBJ2-2, with D perhaps TRBD1 (6 bases). Trimming cost V 5 bases and J 1 base, with 14 bases left between them. CDR1 and CDR2 from the germline V gene are MNHEY and SMNVEV (reference sequence). The CDR3 consists of 16 residues. The CDR3 loop is CASSRNRALNTGELFF. The CDR3, as DNA: TGTGCCAGCAGTCGTAACAGGGCCCTGAACACCGGGGAGCTGTTTTTT.